These T cell receptor beta chains were read from a single sample in a study of T cell repertoires in cytomegalovirus infection. MiXCR, applied by TCRdb to the reads, yields one record per CDR3 protein. The sample consists of some 940,000 distinct CDR3 sequences, 25% to 40% of them appearing once. No antigen has been assigned to these receptors. The specimen comprised cultured CD8+ T cells from PBMCs, sampled from culture after CMV antigen stimulation. The receptors here all came from a human donor in good health (CMV status not recorded). Some clones in this sample may be carry-over from other donors' samples. CDR3s include the opening cysteine and the closing phenylalanine or tryptophan. Each record gives: J gene, clone size, V gene, D gene, CDR3 protein, CDR3 DNA. D genes are given only for firm matches. Not all rows give a size; the values are once, few, many and, for expanded clones, a class.

j_gene: TRBJ2-3; abundance: -; v_gene: TRBV12-3/TRBV12-4; d_gene: -; CDR3aa: CASTWGENTDTQYF; CDR3nt: TGTGCCAGCACCTGGGGGGAAAACACAGATACGCAGTATTTT
j_gene: TRBJ2-5; abundance: few; v_gene: TRBV28; d_gene: -; CDR3aa: CASSPRLGQETQYF; CDR3nt: TGTGCCAGCAGCCCTAGACTAGGCCAAGAGACCCAGTACTTC
j_gene: TRBJ2-3; abundance: few; v_gene: TRBV27; d_gene: TRBD2; CDR3aa: CASSSRTSGDTDTQYF; CDR3nt: TGTGCCAGCAGTTCCAGGACTAGCGGGGACACAGATACGCAGTATTTT
j_gene: TRBJ2-1; abundance: -; v_gene: TRBV28; d_gene: -; CDR3aa: CASTDTGDNEQFF; CDR3nt: TGTGCCAGCACCGACACAGGAGACAATGAGCAGTTCTTC
j_gene: TRBJ2-5; abundance: -; v_gene: TRBV7-9; d_gene: TRBD2; CDR3aa: CASSLSEAGGQETQYF; CDR3nt: TGTGCCAGCAGCTTAAGTGAAGCGGGGGGGCAAGAGACCCAGTACTTC
j_gene: TRBJ1-2; abundance: -; v_gene: TRBV7-9; d_gene: -; CDR3aa: CASSLARGEGNYGYTF; CDR3nt: TGTGCCAGCAGCTTAGCCCGGGGTGAGGGTAACTATGGCTACACCTTC
j_gene: TRBJ1-2; abundance: once; v_gene: TRBV12-3/TRBV12-4; d_gene: -; CDR3aa: CASSLSARRRRDLMYYGYTF; CDR3nt: TGTGCCAGCAGTTTGTCTGCTCGACGGCGGAGGGACCTGATGTACTATGGCTACACCTTC
j_gene: TRBJ2-3; abundance: few; v_gene: TRBV7-6; d_gene: -; CDR3aa: CASSLGGVFDTQYF; CDR3nt: TGTGCCAGCAGCTTAGGAGGGGTCTTCGATACGCAGTATTTT
j_gene: TRBJ2-2; abundance: -; v_gene: TRBV19; d_gene: TRBD1; CDR3aa: CASSPGTGPNTGELFF; CDR3nt: TGTGCCAGTAGTCCCGGGACAGGTCCGAACACCGGGGAGCTGTTTTTT
j_gene: TRBJ1-1; abundance: -; v_gene: TRBV4-3; d_gene: -; CDR3aa: CASSQDPPGGEAFF; CDR3nt: TGCGCCAGCAGCCAAGATCCGCCCGGGGGGGAAGCTTTCTTT
j_gene: TRBJ2-3; abundance: few; v_gene: TRBV5-4; d_gene: TRBD2; CDR3aa: CASSFRREITDTQYF; CDR3nt: TGTGCCAGCAGTTTCCGGCGGGAGATCACAGATACGCAGTATTTT
j_gene: TRBJ2-2; abundance: many; v_gene: TRBV7-2; d_gene: TRBD1; CDR3aa: CASSTRDRVFDTGELFF; CDR3nt: TGTGCCAGCAGCACCCGGGACAGGGTGTTCGACACCGGGGAGCTGTTTTTT
j_gene: TRBJ2-2; abundance: -; v_gene: TRBV6-2/TRBV6-3; d_gene: -; CDR3aa: CASSLRDTYYTGELFF; CDR3nt: TGTGCCAGCAGTCTCCGGGACACCTATTACACCGGGGAGCTGTTTTTT
j_gene: TRBJ2-1; abundance: -; v_gene: TRBV27; d_gene: -; CDR3aa: CASSLAPQFF; CDR3nt: TGTGCCAGCAGTTTGGCCCCGCAGTTCTTC
j_gene: TRBJ2-5; abundance: -; v_gene: TRBV6-2/TRBV6-3; d_gene: -; CDR3aa: CASSPGLQKETQYF; CDR3nt: TGTGCCAGCAGCCCCGGACTTCAAAAAGAGACCCAGTACTTC
j_gene: TRBJ1-2; abundance: few; v_gene: TRBV4-2; d_gene: -; CDR3aa: CASSHSPDQLGYGYTF; CDR3nt: TGTGCCAGCAGCCATTCCCCGGATCAGTTAGGGTATGGCTACACCTTC
j_gene: TRBJ2-7; abundance: -; v_gene: TRBV14; d_gene: -; CDR3aa: CASSQVVGISQSEQYF; CDR3nt: TGTGCCAGCAGCCAAGTTGTGGGGATCTCCCAGTCCGAGCAGTACTTC
j_gene: TRBJ2-6; abundance: -; v_gene: TRBV29-1; d_gene: -; CDR3aa: CSVEDPQDRHTGANVLTF; CDR3nt: TGCAGCGTTGAAGATCCGCAGGACAGACATACTGGGGCCAACGTCCTGACTTTC
j_gene: TRBJ2-7; abundance: many; v_gene: TRBV7-6; d_gene: -; CDR3aa: CASSSHAYEQYF; CDR3nt: TGTGCCAGCAGTTCCCACGCCTACGAGCAGTACTTC
j_gene: TRBJ2-7; abundance: -; v_gene: TRBV4-2; d_gene: -; CDR3aa: CASSTKGGSYEQYF; CDR3nt: TGTGCCAGCTCAACGAAGGGGGGAAGCTACGAGCAGTACTTC
j_gene: TRBJ2-2; abundance: -; v_gene: TRBV4-1; d_gene: -; CDR3aa: CASSQVGTANTGELFF; CDR3nt: TGCGCCAGCAGCCAAGTCGGGACGGCGAACACCGGGGAGCTGTTTTTT
j_gene: TRBJ1-6; abundance: few; v_gene: TRBV7-3; d_gene: -; CDR3aa: CASSLKHLGYNSPLHF; CDR3nt: TGTGCCAGCAGCTTAAAACATCTCGGCTATAATTCACCCCTCCACTTT
j_gene: TRBJ2-3; abundance: -; v_gene: TRBV27; d_gene: -; CDR3aa: CASSLSGRGSTDTQYF; CDR3nt: TGTGCCAGCAGTTTATCCGGCAGGGGCAGCACAGATACGCAGTATTTT
j_gene: TRBJ2-1; abundance: -; v_gene: TRBV28; d_gene: TRBD2; CDR3aa: CASRDLAEPDNEQFF; CDR3nt: TGTGCCAGCAGGGACCTAGCGGAACCTGACAATGAGCAGTTCTTC
j_gene: TRBJ2-7; abundance: -; v_gene: TRBV9; d_gene: -; CDR3aa: CASTPGTAVDEQYF; CDR3nt: TGTGCCAGCACCCCCGGGACCGCAGTCGACGAGCAGTACTTC
j_gene: TRBJ2-1; abundance: -; v_gene: TRBV11-2; d_gene: TRBD2; CDR3aa: CASSLPGLAGDNEQFF; CDR3nt: TGTGCCAGCAGTCTCCCGGGACTAGCGGGTGACAATGAGCAGTTCTTC
j_gene: TRBJ2-1; abundance: few; v_gene: TRBV7-8; d_gene: -; CDR3aa: CASSLPATGRSYNEQFF; CDR3nt: TGTGCCAGCAGCCTCCCAGCGACGGGGCGCTCCTACAATGAGCAGTTCTTC
j_gene: TRBJ2-2; abundance: -; v_gene: TRBV20-1; d_gene: -; CDR3aa: CSAREGASGELFF; CDR3nt: TGCAGTGCTAGAGAGGGGGCTTCCGGGGAGCTGTTTTTT
j_gene: TRBJ2-1; abundance: medium-sized; v_gene: TRBV7-6; d_gene: -; CDR3aa: CASSLAGAGVNEQFF; CDR3nt: TGTGCCAGCAGCTTAGCGGGGGCTGGTGTCAATGAGCAGTTCTTC
j_gene: TRBJ1-1; abundance: -; v_gene: TRBV7-9; d_gene: TRBD1; CDR3aa: CASSLKGAEGQFTEAFF; CDR3nt: TGTGCCAGCAGCTTAAAGGGGGCCGAGGGTCAATTCACTGAAGCTTTCTTT
j_gene: TRBJ2-3; abundance: -; v_gene: TRBV25-1; d_gene: TRBD2; CDR3aa: CASSEYFLAGDTDTQYF; CDR3nt: TGTGCCAGCAGTGAATATTTCCTAGCGGGGGACACAGATACGCAGTATTTT
j_gene: TRBJ2-7; abundance: few; v_gene: TRBV10-2; d_gene: -; CDR3aa: CASSESYGDRYEQYF; CDR3nt: TGCGCCAGCAGTGAGTCCTACGGGGACCGCTACGAGCAGTACTTC
j_gene: TRBJ2-1; abundance: few; v_gene: TRBV5-6; d_gene: -; CDR3aa: CASSLARGYEQFF; CDR3nt: TGTGCCAGCAGCTTGGCCCGGGGGTATGAGCAGTTCTTC
j_gene: TRBJ2-1; abundance: few; v_gene: TRBV7-6; d_gene: -; CDR3aa: CASSSLLGYNEQFF; CDR3nt: TGTGCCAGCAGCTCCCTGTTGGGCTACAATGAGCAGTTCTTC
j_gene: TRBJ2-3; abundance: few; v_gene: TRBV11-3; d_gene: -; CDR3aa: CASSSQHPDTQYF; CDR3nt: TGTGCCAGCAGCTCCCAACACCCAGATACGCAGTATTTT
j_gene: TRBJ2-1; abundance: many; v_gene: TRBV9; d_gene: -; CDR3aa: CASSPERTLGNNEQFF; CDR3nt: TGTGCCAGCAGCCCAGAGAGGACTCTGGGCAACAATGAGCAGTTCTTC
j_gene: TRBJ1-2; abundance: -; v_gene: TRBV12-3/TRBV12-4; d_gene: TRBD1; CDR3aa: CASTGGGNGYTF; CDR3nt: TGTGCCAGCACGGGAGGGGGCAATGGCTACACCTTC
j_gene: TRBJ2-1; abundance: few; v_gene: TRBV2; d_gene: -; CDR3aa: CASEGEREQFF; CDR3nt: TGTGCCAGCGAAGGGGAGCGTGAGCAGTTCTTC
j_gene: TRBJ1-1; abundance: -; v_gene: TRBV6-6; d_gene: TRBD1; CDR3aa: CASILPDRVNTEAFF; CDR3nt: TGTGCCAGCATTCTCCCGGACAGGGTCAACACTGAAGCTTTCTTT
j_gene: TRBJ2-3; abundance: -; v_gene: TRBV6-2/TRBV6-3; d_gene: -; CDR3aa: CASSSDPGAPDTQYF; CDR3nt: TGTGCCAGCAGTTCCGACCCAGGGGCCCCAGATACGCAGTATTTT
j_gene: TRBJ1-2; abundance: -; v_gene: TRBV7-9; d_gene: -; CDR3aa: CASTLSPYGYTF; CDR3nt: TGTGCCAGCACCCTATCCCCCTATGGCTACACCTTC
j_gene: TRBJ1-4; abundance: -; v_gene: TRBV5-6; d_gene: TRBD1; CDR3aa: CASSHGTGGISTNEKLFF; CDR3nt: TGTGCCAGCAGCCACGGGACAGGGGGTATATCCACTAATGAAAAACTGTTTTTT
j_gene: TRBJ1-2; abundance: -; v_gene: TRBV28; d_gene: -; CDR3aa: CASSSQRGARNYGYTF; CDR3nt: TGTGCCAGCAGTTCTCAGAGGGGGGCTCGTAACTATGGCTACACCTTC
j_gene: TRBJ1-2; abundance: few; v_gene: TRBV12-5; d_gene: -; CDR3aa: CASGFGAIWGYTF; CDR3nt: TGTGCTAGTGGTTTCGGGGCGATCTGGGGCTACACCTTC
j_gene: TRBJ2-1; abundance: few; v_gene: TRBV10-3; d_gene: -; CDR3aa: CAISPRGSLDNLYNEQFF; CDR3nt: TGTGCCATCAGCCCCAGGGGATCCCTGGACAATCTCTACAATGAGCAGTTCTTC
j_gene: TRBJ2-4; abundance: -; v_gene: TRBV27; d_gene: TRBD1; CDR3aa: CALTTGGAKNIQYF; CDR3nt: TGTGCCTTAACTACAGGGGGTGCCAAAAACATTCAGTACTTC
j_gene: TRBJ2-5; abundance: -; v_gene: TRBV5-6; d_gene: TRBD1; CDR3aa: CASTLGDREWETQYF; CDR3nt: TGTGCCAGCACCCTCGGGGACAGGGAGTGGGAGACCCAGTACTTC
j_gene: TRBJ2-7; abundance: few; v_gene: TRBV7-6; d_gene: -; CDR3aa: CASSFRLGPYEQYF; CDR3nt: TGTGCCAGCAGCTTCCGACTAGGCCCCTACGAGCAGTACTTC
j_gene: TRBJ1-1; abundance: -; v_gene: TRBV7-3; d_gene: -; CDR3aa: CASSLWVSTEAFF; CDR3nt: TGTGCCAGCAGCTTATGGGTCAGCACTGAAGCTTTCTTT
j_gene: TRBJ2-5; abundance: once; v_gene: TRBV5-1; d_gene: -; CDR3aa: CASSGVIETQYF; CDR3nt: TGCGCCAGCAGCGGAGTCATAGAGACCCAGTACTTC
j_gene: TRBJ1-3; abundance: -; v_gene: TRBV4-1; d_gene: TRBD1; CDR3aa: CASSQGQGDGNTIYF; CDR3nt: TGCGCCAGCAGCCAGGGACAGGGCGATGGAAACACCATATATTTT